These T cell receptor beta chains were read from a single sample in a study of immune characterization of retroperitoneal liposarcoma. Each CDR3 protein gets one entry after TCRdb re-called the PCR reads with MiXCR. The table records 7,900 or so distinct CDR3 sequences, under 50% of them present only once. The specimen was tumor tissue. Every receptor here comes from a male donor with retroperitoneal liposarcoma. CDR3s include the opening cysteine and the closing phenylalanine or tryptophan. A D gene is named only where the DNA matches it firmly. Size is stated for part of the rows, as once, few or many counts, or as a class when the clone is expanded.

v_call: TRBV10-1
d_call: NA
j_call: TRBJ2-3
clone_size: NA
cdr3_nt: TGCGCCAGCAGTGGGTCTACAGGTTCAGATACGCAGTATTTT
cdr3_aa: CASSGSTGSDTQYF

v_call: TRBV7-2
d_call: TRBD1
j_call: TRBJ2-5
clone_size: NA
cdr3_nt: TGTGCCAGCAGCCCCCTAGGACAGGGGGCTGGCCCTTACTACAATGAGCAGTACTTC
cdr3_aa: CASSPLGQGAGPYYNEQYF

v_call: TRBV11-3
d_call: NA
j_call: TRBJ2-7
clone_size: NA
cdr3_nt: TGTGCCAGCAGCTCCGGGACTCCCTACGAGCAGTACTTC
cdr3_aa: CASSSGTPYEQYF

v_call: TRBV4-2
d_call: NA
j_call: TRBJ2-5
clone_size: NA
cdr3_nt: TGTGCCAGCAGCCACACCCAGGGGCAGGGTCAAGAGACCCAGTACTTC
cdr3_aa: CASSHTQGQGQETQYF

v_call: TRBV5-1
d_call: NA
j_call: TRBJ2-1
clone_size: NA
cdr3_nt: TGCGCCAGCAGCTTCGGGGCGCGGCTAGTGTGGCACAATGAGCAGTTCTTC
cdr3_aa: CASSFGARLVWHNEQFF

v_call: TRBV4-2
d_call: NA
j_call: TRBJ2-6
clone_size: few
cdr3_nt: TGTGCCAGCAGCCAAGACAGCTCTGGGGCCAACGTCCTGACTTTC
cdr3_aa: CASSQDSSGANVLTF

v_call: TRBV27
d_call: NA
j_call: TRBJ1-1
clone_size: NA
cdr3_nt: TGTGCCAGCAGTTGGTCCTATGTGGTTGGGAACACTGAAGCTTTCTTT
cdr3_aa: CASSWSYVVGNTEAFF

v_call: TRBV6-1
d_call: NA
j_call: TRBJ2-1
clone_size: NA
cdr3_nt: TGTGCCAGCAGCTTCCTAGTGGGTTCCTACAATGAGCAGTTCTTC
cdr3_aa: CASSFLVGSYNEQFF

v_call: TRBV6-1
d_call: NA
j_call: TRBJ2-7
clone_size: NA
cdr3_nt: TGTGCCAGCAGTGAAAACTCTGGCTACGAGCAGTACTTC
cdr3_aa: CASSENSGYEQYF

v_call: TRBV6-8
d_call: NA
j_call: TRBJ2-2
clone_size: NA
cdr3_nt: TGTGCCAGCCGACAGTCGAACACCGGGGAGCTGTTTTTT
cdr3_aa: CASRQSNTGELFF

v_call: TRBV7-2
d_call: NA
j_call: TRBJ2-5
clone_size: medium-sized
cdr3_nt: TGTGCCAGCAGCCCTCTATGGGAGACCCAGTACTTC
cdr3_aa: CASSPLWETQYF

v_call: TRBV25-1
d_call: NA
j_call: TRBJ2-3
clone_size: NA
cdr3_nt: TGTGCCAGCAGTGACGATTACAGTGGCACAGATACGCAGTATTTT
cdr3_aa: CASSDDYSGTDTQYF

v_call: TRBV7-2
d_call: NA
j_call: TRBJ2-4
clone_size: NA
cdr3_nt: TGTGCCAGCAGCTTAGATTCGGGGGTCTACAATGAGCAGTACTTC
cdr3_aa: CASSLDSGVYNEQYF

v_call: TRBV27
d_call: NA
j_call: TRBJ2-2
clone_size: NA
cdr3_nt: TGTGCCAGCAGTTGGGTGGGGAACACCGGGGAGCTGTTTTTT
cdr3_aa: CASSWVGNTGELFF

v_call: TRBV6-1
d_call: NA
j_call: TRBJ1-5
clone_size: medium-sized
cdr3_nt: TGTGCCAGCAGTCCCGGGGGAGGGGGAAATCAGCCCCAGCATTTT
cdr3_aa: CASSPGGGGNQPQHF

v_call: TRBV7-2
d_call: TRBD2
j_call: TRBJ2-1
clone_size: medium-sized
cdr3_nt: TGTGCCAGCAGCCGGACTAGCGGCGCCTACAATGAGCAGTTCTTC
cdr3_aa: CASSRTSGAYNEQFF